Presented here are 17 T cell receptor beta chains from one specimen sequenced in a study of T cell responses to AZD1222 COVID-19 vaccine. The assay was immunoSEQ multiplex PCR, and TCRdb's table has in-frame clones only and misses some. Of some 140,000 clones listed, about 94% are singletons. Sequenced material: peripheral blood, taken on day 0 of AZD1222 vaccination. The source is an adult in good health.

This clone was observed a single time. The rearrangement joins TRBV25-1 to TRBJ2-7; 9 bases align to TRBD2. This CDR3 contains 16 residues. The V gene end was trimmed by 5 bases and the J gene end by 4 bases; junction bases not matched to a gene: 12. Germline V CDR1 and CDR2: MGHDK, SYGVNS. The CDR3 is CASSYLVAGVGYEQYF. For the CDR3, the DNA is TGTGCCAGCAGTTACTTAGTAGCGGGAGTCGGTTACGAGCAGTACTTC.

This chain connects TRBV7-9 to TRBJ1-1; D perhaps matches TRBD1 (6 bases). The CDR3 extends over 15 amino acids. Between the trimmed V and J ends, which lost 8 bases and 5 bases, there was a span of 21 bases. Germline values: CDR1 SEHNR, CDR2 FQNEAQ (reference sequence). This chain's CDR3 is CASSYEGGAGTEAFF. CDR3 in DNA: TGTGCCAGCTCCTACGAAGGGGGGGCTGGGACTGAAGCTTTCTTT.

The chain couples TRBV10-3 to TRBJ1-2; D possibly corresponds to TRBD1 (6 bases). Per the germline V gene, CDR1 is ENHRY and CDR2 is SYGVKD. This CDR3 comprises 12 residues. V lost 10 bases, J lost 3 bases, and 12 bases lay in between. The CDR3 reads CATRDNYYGYTF. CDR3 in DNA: TGTGCCACCCGGGACAACTACTATGGCTACACCTTC.

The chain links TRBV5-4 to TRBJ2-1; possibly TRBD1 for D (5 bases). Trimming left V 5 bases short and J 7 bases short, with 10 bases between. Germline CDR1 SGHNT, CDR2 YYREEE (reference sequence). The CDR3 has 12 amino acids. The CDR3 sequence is CASSLQGNEQFF. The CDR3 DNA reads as TGTGCCAGCAGTCTGCAGGGTAATGAGCAGTTCTTC.

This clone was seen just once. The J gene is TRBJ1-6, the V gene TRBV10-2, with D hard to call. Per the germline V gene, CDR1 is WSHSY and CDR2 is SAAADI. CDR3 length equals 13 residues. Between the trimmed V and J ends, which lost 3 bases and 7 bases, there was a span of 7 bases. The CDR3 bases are TGCGCCAGCAGTGAAGTTTTGAATTCACCCCTCCACTTT. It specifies CASSEVLNSPLHF.

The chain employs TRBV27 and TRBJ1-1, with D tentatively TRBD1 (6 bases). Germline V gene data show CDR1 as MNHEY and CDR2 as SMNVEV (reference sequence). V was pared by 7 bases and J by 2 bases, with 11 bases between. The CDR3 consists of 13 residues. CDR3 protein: CASKGHTNTEAFF. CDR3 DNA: TGTGCCAGCAAGGGACACACAAACACTGAAGCTTTCTTT.

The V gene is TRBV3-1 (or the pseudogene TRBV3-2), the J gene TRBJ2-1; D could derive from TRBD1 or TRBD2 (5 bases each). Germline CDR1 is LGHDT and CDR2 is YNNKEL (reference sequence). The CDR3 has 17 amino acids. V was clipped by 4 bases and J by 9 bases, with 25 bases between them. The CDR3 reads CASSLGPISLDGTEQFF. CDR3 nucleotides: TGTGCCAGCAGCCTTGGCCCGATCTCCTTGGACGGGACTGAGCAGTTCTTC.

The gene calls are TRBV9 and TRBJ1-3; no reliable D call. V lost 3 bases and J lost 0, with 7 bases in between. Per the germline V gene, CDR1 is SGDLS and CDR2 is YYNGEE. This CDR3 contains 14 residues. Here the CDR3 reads CASSARHSGNTIYF. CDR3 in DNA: TGTGCCAGCAGCGCGAGGCACTCTGGAAACACCATATATTTT.

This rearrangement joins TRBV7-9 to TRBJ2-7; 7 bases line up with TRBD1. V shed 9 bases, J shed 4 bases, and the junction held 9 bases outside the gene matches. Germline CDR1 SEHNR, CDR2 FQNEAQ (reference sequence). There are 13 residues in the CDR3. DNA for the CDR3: TGTGCCAGTACCGGGACAGACTCTTACGAGCAGTACTTC. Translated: CASTGTDSYEQYF. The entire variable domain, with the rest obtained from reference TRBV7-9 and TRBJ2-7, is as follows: DTGVSQNPRHKITKRGQNVTFRCDPISEHNRLYWYRQTLGQGPEFLTYFQNEAQLEKSRLLSDRFSAERPKGSFSTLEIQRTEQGDSAMYLCASTGTDSYEQYFGPGTRLTVT.

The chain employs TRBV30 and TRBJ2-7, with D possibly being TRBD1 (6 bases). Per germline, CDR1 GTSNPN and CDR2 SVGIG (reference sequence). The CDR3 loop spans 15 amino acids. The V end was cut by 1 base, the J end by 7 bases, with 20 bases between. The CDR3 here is CAWSGIFRGLGEQYF. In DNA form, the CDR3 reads TGTGCCTGGAGTGGTATTTTCAGGGGCTTGGGGGAGCAGTACTTC.

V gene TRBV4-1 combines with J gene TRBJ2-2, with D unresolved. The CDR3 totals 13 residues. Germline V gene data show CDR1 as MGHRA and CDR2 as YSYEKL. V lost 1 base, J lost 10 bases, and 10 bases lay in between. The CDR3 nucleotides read TGCGCCAGCAGCCAAGGTTCTAGGGCGGAGCTGTTTTTT. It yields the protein CASSQGSRAELFF.

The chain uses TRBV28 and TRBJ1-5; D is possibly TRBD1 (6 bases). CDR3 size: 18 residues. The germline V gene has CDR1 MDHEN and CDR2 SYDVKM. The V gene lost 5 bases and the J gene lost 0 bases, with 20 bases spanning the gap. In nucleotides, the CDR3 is TGTGCCAGCAGTCCCCCTCGACAGGTTTCGTATAGCAATCAGCCCCAGCATTTT. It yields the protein CASSPPRQVSYSNQPQHF.

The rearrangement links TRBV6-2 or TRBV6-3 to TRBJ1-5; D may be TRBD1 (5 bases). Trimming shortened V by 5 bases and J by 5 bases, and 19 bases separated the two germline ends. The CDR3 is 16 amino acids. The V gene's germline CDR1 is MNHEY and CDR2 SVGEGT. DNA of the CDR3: TGTGCCAGCAGTCGCCCCATAGGGGAAGGGTATCAGCCCCAGCATTTT. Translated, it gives CASSRPIGEGYQPQHF.

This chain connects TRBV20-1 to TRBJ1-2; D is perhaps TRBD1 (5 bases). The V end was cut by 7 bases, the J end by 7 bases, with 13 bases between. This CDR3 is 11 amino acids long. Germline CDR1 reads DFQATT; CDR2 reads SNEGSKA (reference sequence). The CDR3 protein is CSVTGWGGYTF. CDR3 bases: TGCAGTGTTACAGGTTGGGGTGGCTACACCTTC.

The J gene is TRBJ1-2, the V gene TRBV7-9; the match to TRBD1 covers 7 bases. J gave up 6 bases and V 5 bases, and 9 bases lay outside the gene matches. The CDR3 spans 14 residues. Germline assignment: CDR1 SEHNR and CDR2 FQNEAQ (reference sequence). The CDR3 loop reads CASSATQGRHGYTF. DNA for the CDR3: TGTGCCAGCAGCGCAACACAGGGGAGGCATGGCTACACCTTC.

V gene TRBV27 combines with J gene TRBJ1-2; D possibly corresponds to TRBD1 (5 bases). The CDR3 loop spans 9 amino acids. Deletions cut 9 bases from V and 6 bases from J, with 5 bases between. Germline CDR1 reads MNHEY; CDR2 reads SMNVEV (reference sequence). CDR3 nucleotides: TGTGCCAGGGGGCATGGCTACACCTTC. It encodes CARGHGYTF.

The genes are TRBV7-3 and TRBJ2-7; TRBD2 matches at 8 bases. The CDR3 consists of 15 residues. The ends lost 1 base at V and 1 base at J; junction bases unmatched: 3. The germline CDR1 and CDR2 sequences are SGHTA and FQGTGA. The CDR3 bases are TGTGCCAGCAGCTTAAGGGCGGGGGGATCCTACGAGCAGTACTTC. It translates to CASSLRAGGSYEQYF.